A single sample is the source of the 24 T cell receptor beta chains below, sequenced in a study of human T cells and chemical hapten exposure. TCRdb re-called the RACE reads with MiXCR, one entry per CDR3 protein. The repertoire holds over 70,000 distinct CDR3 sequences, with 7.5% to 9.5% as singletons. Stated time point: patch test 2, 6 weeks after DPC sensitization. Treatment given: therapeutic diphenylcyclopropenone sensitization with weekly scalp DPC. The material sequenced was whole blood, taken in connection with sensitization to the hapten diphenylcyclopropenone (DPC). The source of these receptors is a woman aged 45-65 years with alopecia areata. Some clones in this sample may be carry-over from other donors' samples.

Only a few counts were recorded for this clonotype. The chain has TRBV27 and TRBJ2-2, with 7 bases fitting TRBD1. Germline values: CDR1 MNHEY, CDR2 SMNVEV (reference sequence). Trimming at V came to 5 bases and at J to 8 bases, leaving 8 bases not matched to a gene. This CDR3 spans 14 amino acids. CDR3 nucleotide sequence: TGTGCCAGCAGTCCAACTTGGACAGGAGGGGAGCTGTTTTTT. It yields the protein CASSPTWTGGELFF.

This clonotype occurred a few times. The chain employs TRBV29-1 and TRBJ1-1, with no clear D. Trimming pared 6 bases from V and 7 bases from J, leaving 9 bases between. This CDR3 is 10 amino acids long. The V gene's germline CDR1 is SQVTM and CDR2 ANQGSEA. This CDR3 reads CSVLTSEAFF. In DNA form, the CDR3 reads TGCAGCGTCCTTACGAGTGAAGCTTTCTTT. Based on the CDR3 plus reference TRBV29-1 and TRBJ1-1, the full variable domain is SAVISQKPSRDICQRGTSLTIQCQVDSQVTMMFWYRQQPGQSLTLIATANQGSEATYESGFVIDKFPISRPNLTFSTLTVSNMSPEDSSIYLCSVLTSEAFFGQGTRLTVV.

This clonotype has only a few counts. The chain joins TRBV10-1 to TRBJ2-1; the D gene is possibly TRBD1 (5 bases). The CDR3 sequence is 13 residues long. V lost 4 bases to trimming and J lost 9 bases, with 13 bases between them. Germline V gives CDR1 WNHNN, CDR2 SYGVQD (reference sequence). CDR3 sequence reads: CASSVSTGTEQFF. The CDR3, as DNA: TGCGCCAGCAGTGTGTCAACAGGCACTGAGCAGTTCTTC.

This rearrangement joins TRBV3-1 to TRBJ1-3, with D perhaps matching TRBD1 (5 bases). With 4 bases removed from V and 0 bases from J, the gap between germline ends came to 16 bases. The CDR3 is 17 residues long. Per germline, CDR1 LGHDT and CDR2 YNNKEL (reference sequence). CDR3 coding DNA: TGTGCCAGCAGCCTGGGGGGGGACGTTAGCTCTGGAAACACCATATATTTT. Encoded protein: CASSLGGDVSSGNTIYF.

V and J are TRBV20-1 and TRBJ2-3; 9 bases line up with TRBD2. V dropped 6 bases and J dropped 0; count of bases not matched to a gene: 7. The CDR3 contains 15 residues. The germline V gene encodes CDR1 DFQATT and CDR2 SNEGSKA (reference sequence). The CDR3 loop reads CSASLAGSSTDTQYF. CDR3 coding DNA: TGCAGTGCCTCGCTAGCGGGGTCTAGCACAGATACGCAGTATTTT.

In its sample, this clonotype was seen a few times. The CDR3 reads CASSPDRGQDTDTQYF. The CDR3 region has the DNA TGTGCCAGCAGCCCCGACAGGGGGCAGGACACAGATACGCAGTATTTT. This chain links TRBV13 with TRBJ2-3; 10 bases are shared with TRBD1. From germline, CDR1 is PRHDT and CDR2 FYEKMQ (reference sequence). The CDR3 has 16 amino acids. Germline trimming cut 5 bases from V and 2 bases from J; bases unmatched to any gene: 7.

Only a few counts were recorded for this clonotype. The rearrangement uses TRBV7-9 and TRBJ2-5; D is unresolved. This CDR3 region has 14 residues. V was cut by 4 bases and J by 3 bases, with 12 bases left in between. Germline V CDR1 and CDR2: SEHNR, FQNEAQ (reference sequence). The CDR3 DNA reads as TGTGCCAGCAGCTCCGTCGGTAGAAAAGAGACCCAGTACTTC. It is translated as CASSSVGRKETQYF.

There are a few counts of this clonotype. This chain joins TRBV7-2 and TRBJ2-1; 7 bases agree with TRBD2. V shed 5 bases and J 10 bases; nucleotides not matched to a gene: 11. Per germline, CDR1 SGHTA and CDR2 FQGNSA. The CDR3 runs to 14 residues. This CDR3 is CASSPTPAGDEQFF. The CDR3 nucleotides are TGTGCCAGCAGCCCCACTCCCGCGGGGGACGAGCAGTTCTTC.

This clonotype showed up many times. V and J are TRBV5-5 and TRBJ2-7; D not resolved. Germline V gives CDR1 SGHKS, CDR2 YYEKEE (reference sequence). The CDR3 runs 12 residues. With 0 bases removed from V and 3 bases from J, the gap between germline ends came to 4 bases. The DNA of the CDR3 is TGTGCCAGCAGCTTGGCCAACTACGAGCAGTACTTC. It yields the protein CASSLANYEQYF.

The CDR3 is CASSSQGAGITDTQYF. CDR3 in DNA: TGTGCCAGCAGTTCCCAAGGGGCGGGTATCACAGATACGCAGTATTTT. The chain joins TRBV6-5 to TRBJ2-3, with D perhaps being TRBD1 or TRBD2 (5 bases each). Trimming took off 4 bases at V and 2 bases at J, with 16 bases between the two ends. The CDR3 spans 16 residues. Looked up from germline, CDR1 is MNHEY and CDR2 is SVGAGI.

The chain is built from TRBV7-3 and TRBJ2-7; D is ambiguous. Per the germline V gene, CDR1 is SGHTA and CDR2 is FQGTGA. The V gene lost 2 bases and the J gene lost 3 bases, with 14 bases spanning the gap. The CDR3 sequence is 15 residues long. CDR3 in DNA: TGTGCCAGCAGCTTAGGACCCCTACGTATCTACGAGCAGTACTTC. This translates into CASSLGPLRIYEQYF.

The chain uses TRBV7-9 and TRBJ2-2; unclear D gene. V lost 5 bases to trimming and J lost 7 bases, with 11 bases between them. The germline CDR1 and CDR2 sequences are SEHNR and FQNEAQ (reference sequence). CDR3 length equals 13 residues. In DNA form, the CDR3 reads TGTGCCAGCAGCGCCCCGGTAGGCGGGGAGCTGTTTTTT. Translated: CASSAPVGGELFF.

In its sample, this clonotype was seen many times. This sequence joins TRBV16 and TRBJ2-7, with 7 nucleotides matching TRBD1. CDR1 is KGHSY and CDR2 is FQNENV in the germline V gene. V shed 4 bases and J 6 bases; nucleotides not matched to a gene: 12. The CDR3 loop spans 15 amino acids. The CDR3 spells CASSPGGSKFSEQYF. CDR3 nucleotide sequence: TGTGCCAGCAGCCCAGGGGGTTCCAAATTCAGCGAGCAGTACTTC.

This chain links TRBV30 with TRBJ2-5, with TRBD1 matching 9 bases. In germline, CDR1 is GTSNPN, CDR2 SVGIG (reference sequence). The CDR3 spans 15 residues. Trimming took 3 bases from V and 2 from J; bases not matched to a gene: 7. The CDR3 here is CAWSGGQGLQETQYF. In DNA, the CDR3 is TGTGCCTGGAGCGGAGGACAGGGGTTACAAGAGACCCAGTACTTC.

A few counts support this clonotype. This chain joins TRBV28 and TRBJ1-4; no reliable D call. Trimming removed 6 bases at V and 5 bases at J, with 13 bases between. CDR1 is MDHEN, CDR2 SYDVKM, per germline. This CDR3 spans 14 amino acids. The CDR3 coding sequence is TGTGCCAGCAGCCATAGCGACAAGAATGAAAAACTGTTTTTT. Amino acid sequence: CASSHSDKNEKLFF.

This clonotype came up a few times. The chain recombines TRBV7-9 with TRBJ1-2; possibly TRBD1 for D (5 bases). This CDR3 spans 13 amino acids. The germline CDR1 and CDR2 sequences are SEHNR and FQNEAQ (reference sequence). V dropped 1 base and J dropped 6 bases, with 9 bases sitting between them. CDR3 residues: CASSLGAGHGYTF. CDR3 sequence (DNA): TGTGCCAGCAGCTTAGGGGCAGGGCATGGCTACACCTTC.

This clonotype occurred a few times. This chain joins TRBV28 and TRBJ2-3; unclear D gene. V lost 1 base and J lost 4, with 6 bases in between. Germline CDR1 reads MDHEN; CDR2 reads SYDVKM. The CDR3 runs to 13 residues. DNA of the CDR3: TGTGCCAGCAGTTTATTGGCCCCAGATACGCAGTATTTT. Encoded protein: CASSLLAPDTQYF. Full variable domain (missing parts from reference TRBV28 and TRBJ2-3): DVKVTQSSRYLVKRTGEKVFLECVQDMDHENMFWYRQDPGLGLRLIYFSYDVKMKEKGDIPEGYSVSREKKERFSLILESASTNQTSMYLCASSLLAPDTQYFGPGTRLTVL.

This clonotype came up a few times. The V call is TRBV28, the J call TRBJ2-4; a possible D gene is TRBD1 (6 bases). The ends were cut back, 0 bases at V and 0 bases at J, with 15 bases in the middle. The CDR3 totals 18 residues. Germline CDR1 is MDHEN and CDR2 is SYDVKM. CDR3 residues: CASSLWKQGILAKNIQYF. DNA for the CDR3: TGTGCCAGCAGTTTATGGAAACAGGGAATACTAGCCAAAAACATTCAGTACTTC. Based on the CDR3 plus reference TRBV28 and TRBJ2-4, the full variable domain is DVKVTQSSRYLVKRTGEKVFLECVQDMDHENMFWYRQDPGLGLRLIYFSYDVKMKEKGDIPEGYSVSREKKERFSLILESASTNQTSMYLCASSLWKQGILAKNIQYFGAGTRLSVL.

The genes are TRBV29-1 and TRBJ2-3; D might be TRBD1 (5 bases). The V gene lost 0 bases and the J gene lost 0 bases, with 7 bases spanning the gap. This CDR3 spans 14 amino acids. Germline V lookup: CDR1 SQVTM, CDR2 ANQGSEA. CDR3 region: CSVEDRGSTDTQYF. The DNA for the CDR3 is TGCAGCGTTGAAGATAGGGGTAGCACAGATACGCAGTATTTT.

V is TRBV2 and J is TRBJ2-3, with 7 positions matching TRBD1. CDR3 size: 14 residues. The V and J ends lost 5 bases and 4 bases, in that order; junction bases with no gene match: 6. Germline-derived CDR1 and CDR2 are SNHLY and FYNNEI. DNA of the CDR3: TGTGCCAGCAGTATAGGGGGCAGGGCAGATACGCAGTATTTT. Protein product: CASSIGGRADTQYF.

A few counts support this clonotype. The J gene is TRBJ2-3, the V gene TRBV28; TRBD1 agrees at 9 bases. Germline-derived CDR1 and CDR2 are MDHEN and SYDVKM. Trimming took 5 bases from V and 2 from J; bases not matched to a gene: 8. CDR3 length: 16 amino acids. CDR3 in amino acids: CASSPDRGITTDTQYF. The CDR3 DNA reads TGTGCCAGCAGTCCCGACAGGGGGATAACCACAGATACGCAGTATTTT.

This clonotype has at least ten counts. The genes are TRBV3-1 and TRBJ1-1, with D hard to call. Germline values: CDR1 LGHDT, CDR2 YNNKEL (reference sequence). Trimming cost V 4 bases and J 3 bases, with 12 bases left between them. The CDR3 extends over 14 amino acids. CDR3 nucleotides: TGTGCCAGCAGCCCCAGAAGCCCCCACACTGAAGCTTTCTTT. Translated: CASSPRSPHTEAFF.

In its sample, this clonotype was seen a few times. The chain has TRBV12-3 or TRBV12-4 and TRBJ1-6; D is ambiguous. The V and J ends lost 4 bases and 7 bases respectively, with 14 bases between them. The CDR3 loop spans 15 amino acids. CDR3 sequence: CASSSRTTENSPLHF. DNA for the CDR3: TGTGCCAGCAGTTCCCGGACCACTGAAAATTCACCCCTCCACTTT.

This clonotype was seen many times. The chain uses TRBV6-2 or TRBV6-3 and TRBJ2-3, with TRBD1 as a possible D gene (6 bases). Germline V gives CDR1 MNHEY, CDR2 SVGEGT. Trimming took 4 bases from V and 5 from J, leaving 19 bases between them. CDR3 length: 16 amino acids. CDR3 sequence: CASSFPGPGVGDTQYF. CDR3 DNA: TGTGCCAGCAGTTTCCCCGGGCCAGGGGTAGGAGATACGCAGTATTTT.